This T cell receptor (beta chain) was captured by sequencing in a study of beta chain features in type 1 diabetes. Overall study: About 98,000,000 sorted cells were examined across all samples. General study points: Across all four CD4+ subsets, people with type 1 diabetes showed modestly shorter TCRB CDR3s.

Markers CD45RO/CCR7/CD25/CD127/CD95/CD27 served to sort CD4+ naive, central memory, regulatory and stem cell-like memory cells. Sorted populations all had greater than 95% purity. The whole isolated RNA underwent reverse transcription, so sequencing captured expressed TCRB transcripts. Data came from immunoSEQ multiplex PCR; TCRdb stores just in-frame clones and leaves some out. This repertoire shows 350,000 to 450,000 clones, over 13% found once; its top ten account for 0.019%. Germline V CDR1 and CDR2: SGHTA, FQGNSA. The CDR3 is 16 residues long. The V and J ends lost 2 bases and 3 bases, in that order; junction bases with no gene match: 7. On this clone itself: Its specificity is not known.

The specimen was naive CD4+ T cells from blood. This receptor was obtained from a woman in her late teens or twenties in good health. V and J are TRBV7-2 and TRBJ1-5; 7 nucleotides agree with TRBD1. This CDR3 reads CASSLKQGLANQPQHF. The CDR3 DNA reads as TGTGCCAGCAGCTTAAAACAGGGGCTTGCCAATCAGCCCCAGCATTTT. The entire variable domain, with the rest obtained from reference TRBV7-2 and TRBJ1-5, is as follows: GAGVSQSPSNKVTEKGKDVELRCDPISGHTALYWYRQSLGQGLEFLIYFQGNSAPDKSGLPSDRFSAERTGGSVSTLTIQRTQQEDSAVYLCASSLKQGLANQPQHFGDGTRLSIL.